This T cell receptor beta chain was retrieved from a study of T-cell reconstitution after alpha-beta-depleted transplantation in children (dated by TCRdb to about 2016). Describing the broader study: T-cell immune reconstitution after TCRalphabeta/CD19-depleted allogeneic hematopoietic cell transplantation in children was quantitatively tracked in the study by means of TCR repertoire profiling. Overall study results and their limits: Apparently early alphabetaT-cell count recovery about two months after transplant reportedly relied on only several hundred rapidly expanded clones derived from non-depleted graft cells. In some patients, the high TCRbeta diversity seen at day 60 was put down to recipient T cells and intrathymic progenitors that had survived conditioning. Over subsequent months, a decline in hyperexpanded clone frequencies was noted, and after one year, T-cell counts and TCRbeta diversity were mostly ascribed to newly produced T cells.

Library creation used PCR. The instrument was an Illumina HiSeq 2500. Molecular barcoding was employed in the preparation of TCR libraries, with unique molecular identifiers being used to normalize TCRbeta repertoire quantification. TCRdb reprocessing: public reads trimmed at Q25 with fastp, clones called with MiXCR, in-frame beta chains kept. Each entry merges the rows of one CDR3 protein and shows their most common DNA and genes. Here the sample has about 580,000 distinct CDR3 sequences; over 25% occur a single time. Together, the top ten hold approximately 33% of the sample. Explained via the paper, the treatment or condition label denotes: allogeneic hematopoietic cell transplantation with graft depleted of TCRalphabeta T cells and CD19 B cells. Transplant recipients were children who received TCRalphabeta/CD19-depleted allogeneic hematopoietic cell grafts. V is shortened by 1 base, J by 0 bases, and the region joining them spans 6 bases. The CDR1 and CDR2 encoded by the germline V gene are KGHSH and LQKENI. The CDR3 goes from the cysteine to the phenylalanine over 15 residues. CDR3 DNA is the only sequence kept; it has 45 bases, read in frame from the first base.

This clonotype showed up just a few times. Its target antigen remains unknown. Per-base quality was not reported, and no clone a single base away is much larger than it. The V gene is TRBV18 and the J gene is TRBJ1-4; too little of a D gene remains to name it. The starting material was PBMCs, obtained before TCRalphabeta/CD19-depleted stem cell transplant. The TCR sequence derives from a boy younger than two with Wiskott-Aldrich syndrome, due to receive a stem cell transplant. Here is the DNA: TGTGCCAGCTCACCACGGGGAGCAACTAATGAAAAACTGTTTTTT. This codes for CASSPRGATNEKLFF.